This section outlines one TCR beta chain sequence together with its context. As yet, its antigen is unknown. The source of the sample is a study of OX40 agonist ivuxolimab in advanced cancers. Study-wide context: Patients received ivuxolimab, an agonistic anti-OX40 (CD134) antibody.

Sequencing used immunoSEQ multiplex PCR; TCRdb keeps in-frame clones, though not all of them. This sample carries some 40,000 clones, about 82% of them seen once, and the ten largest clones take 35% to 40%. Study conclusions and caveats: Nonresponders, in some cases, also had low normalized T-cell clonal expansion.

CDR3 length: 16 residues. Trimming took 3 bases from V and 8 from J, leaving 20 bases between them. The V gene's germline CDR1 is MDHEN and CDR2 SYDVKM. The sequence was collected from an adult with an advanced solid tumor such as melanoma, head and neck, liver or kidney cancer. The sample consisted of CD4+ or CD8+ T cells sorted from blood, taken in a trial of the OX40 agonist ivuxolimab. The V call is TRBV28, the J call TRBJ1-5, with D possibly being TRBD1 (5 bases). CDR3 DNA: TGTGCCAGCAGTTTTATTCCCCAGGGCCCAATGGAGCCCCAGCATTTT. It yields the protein CASSFIPQGPMEPQHF.